This entry lists 27 T cell receptor beta chains sequenced from one sample in a study of cytomegalovirus exposure and HLA in healthy donors. TCRdb's copy holds only in-frame clones and misses some; the assay was immunoSEQ multiplex PCR. The table lists about 86,000 clones, roughly 93% of them singletons. The sample comprised PBMCs. The receptors come from a man aged 18 to 30 in good health and CMV-seronegative.

This clone has just one count. This rearrangement joins TRBV19 to TRBJ1-5; D is perhaps TRBD1 (5 bases). Trimming took off 5 bases at V and 6 bases at J, with 14 bases between the two ends. CDR1 is LNHDA and CDR2 is SQIVND in the germline V gene (reference sequence). The CDR3 spans 14 residues. The CDR3 protein is CASSAGGVSQPQHF. CDR3 bases: TGTGCCAGTAGTGCCGGGGGTGTGAGTCAGCCCCAGCATTTT.

This CDR3 is CASSSRGGALNTEAFF. In nucleotides, the CDR3 is TGTGCCAGCAGCTCGAGAGGGGGGGCGTTGAACACTGAAGCTTTCTTT. The chain combines TRBV7-9 with TRBJ1-1; perhaps TRBD1 as D (6 bases). V lost 4 bases, J lost 0 bases, and 15 bases lay in between. The germline gives CDR1 SEHNR, CDR2 FQNEAQ (reference sequence). This CDR3 contains 16 residues.

This rearrangement joins TRBV7-9 to TRBJ1-5, with unresolved D. The CDR3 covers 17 residues. The germline CDR1 and CDR2 sequences are SEHNR and FQNEAQ (reference sequence). V lost 2 bases and J 1 base, leaving 15 bases between the germline ends. DNA of the CDR3: TGTGCCAGCAGCTTATCTTTGGCCCCCGGGAGCAATCAGCCCCAGCATTTT. Translation gives CASSLSLAPGSNQPQHF.

The chain combines TRBV19 with TRBJ1-2; D is ambiguous. The CDR3 totals 17 residues. The V gene's germline CDR1 is LNHDA and CDR2 SQIVND (reference sequence). Trimming removed 5 bases at V and 5 bases at J, with 24 bases between. The CDR3 protein is CASSLPHGVTLGYGYTF. In DNA, the CDR3 is TGTGCCAGTAGTCTCCCACATGGAGTCACCCTTGGATATGGCTACACCTTC.

This clone was recorded once. The J gene is TRBJ2-7, the V gene TRBV11-2; unclear D gene. CDR3 length: 11 amino acids. V dropped 3 bases and J dropped 3 bases, with 3 bases sitting between them. Germline assignment: CDR1 SGHAT and CDR2 FQNNGV. CDR3: CASSFYYEQYF. DNA of the CDR3: TGTGCCAGCAGCTTTTACTACGAGCAGTACTTC.

DNA of the CDR3: TGTGCCAGCAGTGGGGGGGACAGTTCCTATAATTCACCCCTCCACTTT. Amino acid sequence: CASSGGDSSYNSPLHF. The chain has TRBV2 and TRBJ1-6, with 7 bases identical to TRBD1. V shed 4 bases, J shed 1 base, and the junction held 4 bases outside the gene matches. Germline V CDR1 and CDR2: SNHLY, FYNNEI. This CDR3 spans 16 amino acids.

The chain uses TRBV2 and TRBJ1-5; 7 nucleotides agree with TRBD1. CDR3 length: 14 amino acids. The V gene end was trimmed by 6 bases and the J gene end by 0 bases; junction bases not matched to a gene: 2. The germline V gene encodes CDR1 SNHLY and CDR2 FYNNEI. CDR3 nucleotide sequence: TGTGCCAGCAGAGACAGGGCTAGCAATCAGCCCCAGCATTTT. Encoded protein: CASRDRASNQPQHF.

This clone has just a few counts. The J gene is TRBJ2-1, the V gene TRBV6-1; 8 bases agree with TRBD1. V trimming: 0 bases; J trimming: 4 bases; junction bases outside the gene matches: 8. There are 17 residues in the CDR3. Looked up from germline, CDR1 is MNHNS and CDR2 is SASEGT. The CDR3 DNA reads as TGTGCCAGCAGTGAAGCAGGGACAGGAGATCCTTACAATGAGCAGTTCTTC. This codes for CASSEAGTGDPYNEQFF.

The chain is built from TRBV5-1 and TRBJ2-5, with a weak D call TRBD1 (6 bases). Germline V CDR1 and CDR2: SGHRS, YFSETQ. The germline V and J ends were trimmed by 4 bases and 4 bases, with 17 bases remaining between them. The CDR3 consists of 15 residues. CDR3: CASSPAAQGRETQYF. In DNA, the CDR3 is TGCGCCAGCAGCCCAGCGGCACAGGGCCGAGAGACCCAGTACTTC.

This chain joins TRBV25-1 and TRBJ2-1; D is possibly TRBD1 (6 bases). Per germline, CDR1 MGHDK and CDR2 SYGVNS. The V and J ends lost 3 bases and 4 bases respectively, with 13 bases between them. The CDR3 totals 15 residues. The CDR3 loop reads CASSDPRGKYNEQFF. In DNA form, the CDR3 reads TGTGCCAGCAGTGATCCCAGGGGAAAATACAATGAGCAGTTCTTC.

This clone was recorded a few times. The V call is TRBV21-1, the J call TRBJ1-2. TRBV21-1 is given as a pseudogene. The CDR3 is made up of 11 amino acids. CDR3 sequence (DNA): TGTGCCAGCAGCAAACTCTATGGCTACACCTTC. Protein sequence: CASSKLYGYTF.

The chain joins TRBV6-5 to TRBJ2-5; TRBD1 matches at 9 bases. V lost 6 bases to trimming and J lost 1 base; unmatched junction nucleotides: 3. This CDR3 contains 14 residues. Germline CDR1 reads MNHEY; CDR2 reads SVGAGI. The CDR3 is CASRDRGPQETQYF. The CDR3 region has the DNA TGTGCCAGCAGGGACAGGGGTCCCCAAGAGACCCAGTACTTC.

This chain uses TRBV11-2 with TRBJ2-7; tentative D call: TRBD2 (5 bases). Per the germline V gene, CDR1 is SGHAT and CDR2 is FQNNGV. Trimming took off 3 bases at V and 4 bases at J, with 13 bases between the two ends. The length of the CDR3 is 14 residues. CDR3 amino acids: CASSFGVGPYEQYF. The CDR3 DNA is TGTGCCAGCAGCTTCGGGGTTGGGCCTTACGAGCAGTACTTC.

The genes are TRBV15 and TRBJ1-5; the D is unclear. Trimming removed 0 bases at V and 0 bases at J, with 6 bases between. This CDR3 comprises 15 residues. Germline V gene data show CDR1 as LNHNV and CDR2 as YYDKDF (reference sequence). This chain's CDR3 is CATSRDRYSNQPQHF. CDR3 sequence (DNA): TGTGCCACCAGCAGAGACAGGTATAGCAATCAGCCCCAGCATTTT.

The V and J genes are TRBV30 and TRBJ2-7, with a possible D match to TRBD1 (5 bases). Trimming left V 1 base short and J 9 bases short, with 16 bases between. Germline lookup yields CDR1 GTSNPN and CDR2 SVGIG (reference sequence). The CDR3 runs 13 residues. This CDR3 reads CAWSASMGLGQYF. CDR3 coding DNA: TGTGCCTGGAGTGCCTCCATGGGGCTCGGGCAGTACTTC.

The chain is built from TRBV4-1 and TRBJ1-2; TRBD1 aligns across 9 bases. In germline, CDR1 is MGHRA, CDR2 YSYEKL. This CDR3 contains 16 residues. V shed 4 bases, J shed 1 base, and the junction held 7 bases outside the gene matches. The CDR3 spells CASSLTGTGFNYGYTF. In DNA form, the CDR3 reads TGCGCCAGCAGCCTCACCGGGACAGGGTTTAACTATGGCTACACCTTC.

This chain uses TRBV5-4 with TRBJ1-1; 7 nucleotides align to TRBD1. CDR1 and CDR2 (germline): SGHNT, YYREEE (reference sequence). V lost 3 bases and J lost 6; bases outside the gene matches: 14. The CDR3 length is 16 residues. CDR3 DNA: TGTGCCAGCAGCTCCCAAATGACAGGGAGAATCCCTGAAGCTTTCTTT. The encoded protein is CASSSQMTGRIPEAFF.

V and J are TRBV28 and TRBJ2-1, with a tentative D call TRBD1 (8 bases). This CDR3 region has 17 residues. Germline V gene sequence: CDR1 MDHEN, CDR2 SYDVKM. With 4 bases removed from V and 5 bases from J, the gap between germline ends came to 21 bases. The CDR3 sequence: CASSSGQGGRGHNEQFF. CDR3 nucleotides: TGTGCCAGCAGTTCCGGACAGGGCGGGAGAGGCCACAATGAGCAGTTCTTC. Looking up the rest from reference TRBV28 and TRBJ2-1 gives the full variable domain: DVKVTQSSRYLVKRTGEKVFLECVQDMDHENMFWYRQDPGLGLRLIYFSYDVKMKEKGDIPEGYSVSREKKERFSLILESASTNQTSMYLCASSSGQGGRGHNEQFFGPGTRLTVL.

The chain is built from TRBV6-5 and TRBJ2-7; 8 nucleotides align to TRBD1. V shed 5 bases, J shed 9 bases, and the junction held 3 bases outside the gene matches. Germline CDR1 is MNHEY and CDR2 is SVGAGI. CDR3 size: 11 residues. DNA of the CDR3: TGTGCCAGCAGTAGCGACAGGGGGCAGTACTTC. Protein product: CASSSDRGQYF.

The V gene is TRBV28, the J gene TRBJ2-1; D possibly corresponds to TRBD1 (6 bases). Germline-derived CDR1 and CDR2 are MDHEN and SYDVKM. The germline V and J ends were trimmed by 5 bases and 8 bases, with 13 bases remaining between them. CDR3 size: 13 residues. CDR3 sequence: CASSLGGPHEQFF. The DNA of the CDR3 is TGTGCCAGCAGTCTAGGGGGTCCCCATGAGCAGTTCTTC.

The CDR3 region has the DNA TGCGCCAGCAGCTTGGGCGGGGAAGTTAGGACTGAAGCTTTCTTT. It encodes CASSLGGEVRTEAFF. The chain uses TRBV5-1 and TRBJ1-1; D not resolved. Germline V gene sequence: CDR1 SGHRS, CDR2 YFSETQ. Trimming shortened V by 0 bases and J by 5 bases, and 14 bases separated the two germline ends. The CDR3 sequence is 15 residues long.

The J gene is TRBJ2-2, the V gene TRBV5-1; D is perhaps TRBD1 (6 bases). V was trimmed by 5 bases and J by 7 bases, leaving 15 bases between them. The length of the CDR3 is 14 residues. Germline CDR1 SGHRS, CDR2 YFSETQ. The CDR3 DNA reads TGCGCCAGCAGTGGGACAACTACGGGCGGGGAGCTGTTTTTT. It yields the protein CASSGTTTGGELFF.

The chain has TRBV28 and TRBJ1-2; 7 nucleotides align to TRBD1. This CDR3 comprises 16 residues. CDR1 is MDHEN, CDR2 SYDVKM, per germline. V shed 5 bases and J 0 bases; nucleotides not matched to a gene: 9. The CDR3 sequence is CASSPIGQEANYGYTF. CDR3 bases: TGTGCCAGCAGTCCCATCGGACAGGAGGCTAACTATGGCTACACCTTC.

The genes are TRBV30 and TRBJ2-4; 10 positions match TRBD1. V dropped 3 bases and J dropped 9; count of bases not matched to a gene: 17. The CDR3 sequence is 17 residues long. In germline, CDR1 is GTSNPN, CDR2 SVGIG (reference sequence). The CDR3 DNA sequence: TGTGCCTGGAGGCCCCCCCACATCCGGGACAGGGGCATCATTCAGTACTTC. It translates to CAWRPPHIRDRGIIQYF.

This clone came up once. This chain uses TRBV5-1 with TRBJ1-2, with 9 bases that match TRBD1. There are 15 residues in the CDR3. From germline, CDR1 is SGHRS and CDR2 YFSETQ. V lost 1 base, J lost 7 bases, and 8 bases stayed unmatched. The chain's CDR3 is CASSLSEQGARGYTF. CDR3 coding DNA: TGCGCCAGCAGCTTGTCGGAACAGGGGGCGCGTGGCTACACCTTC.

V is TRBV19 and J is TRBJ1-1; no clear D gene. The germline V and J ends were trimmed by 8 bases and 4 bases, with 5 bases remaining between them. The CDR3 extends over 10 amino acids. Looked up from germline, CDR1 is LNHDA and CDR2 is SQIVND (reference sequence). CDR3 loop: CASWATEAFF. In DNA form, the CDR3 reads TGTGCCAGTTGGGCCACTGAAGCTTTCTTT.

The table lists this clone with a count of one. This rearrangement joins TRBV6-4 to TRBJ2-3, with 9 bases that match TRBD2. This CDR3 has 17 amino acids. J gave up 5 bases and V 3 bases, and 12 bases lay outside the gene matches. Germline CDR1 reads MRHNA; CDR2 reads SNTAGT. Here the CDR3 DNA reads TGTGCCAGCAGTGAAGGCGGGGTAGCGGGAGCAGGAGATACGCAGTATTTT. Its translation: CASSEGGVAGAGDTQYF.